The 3 T cell receptor beta chains given below trace back to one sample, sequenced in a study of CD8 T cells in ankylosing spondylitis. TCRdb re-derived calls from the 5' RACE reads in MiXCR, one entry per CDR3 protein. Of about 340,000 distinct CDR3 sequences detected, roughly 15% appear once; the ten largest clones hold 0.85% to 1.4%. Sequences were obtained from blood, either unsorted or a sorted T cell fraction (not recorded which). These receptors originate from a male donor with ankylosing spondylitis or in good health (not recorded which).

V gene TRBV5-1 combines with J gene TRBJ2-3; D may correspond to TRBD1 or TRBD2 (5 bases each). Germline V lookup: CDR1 SGHRS, CDR2 YFSETQ. Deletions cut 2 bases from V and 3 bases from J, with 13 bases between. The CDR3 loop spans 15 amino acids. The CDR3 DNA reads as TGCGCCAGCAGCTTACCGGGACGGGAAACAGATACGCAGTATTTT. Its translation: CASSLPGRETDTQYF.

The chain carries TRBV19 and TRBJ2-2, with 13 bases matching TRBD2. The CDR3 loop spans 14 amino acids. Looked up from germline, CDR1 is LNHDA and CDR2 is SQIVND (reference sequence). Unmatched junction bases numbered 2, after V lost 9 bases and J lost 4 bases. The CDR3 sequence: CASGLAGVTGELFF. The CDR3 DNA follows: TGTGCCAGCGGACTAGCGGGGGTCACCGGGGAGCTGTTTTTT.

This clonotype appeared many times. The rearrangement joins TRBV20-1 to TRBJ1-1, with a possible D match to TRBD1 (6 bases). Trimming pared 4 bases from V and 1 base from J, leaving 13 bases between. The CDR3 has 14 residues. CDR1 is DFQATT, CDR2 SNEGSKA, per germline (reference sequence). The CDR3 sequence is CSATRGRSNTEAFF. CDR3 nucleotides: TGCAGTGCTACCAGGGGACGCTCGAACACTGAAGCTTTCTTT.